The 3 T cell receptor beta chains listed next were all sequenced from one sample in a study of T cells in Graves' hyperthyroidism and ophthalmopathy. Using RNA transcripts as the source, TCR beta CDR3 regions were amplified. During a first-round RT-PCR of the TCR CDR3, the HTBI primer set was used. MiXCR, run by TCRdb on the multiplex PCR reads, gives a single entry per CDR3 protein. The table shows about 420,000 distinct CDR3 sequences, with about 15% occurring only once. Sequencing input: blood. The receptors here all came from a woman aged 18-29 years with Graves' hyperthyroidism.

V and J are TRBV19 and TRBJ2-5, with 16 positions matching TRBD2. V gave up 3 bases and J gave up 0 bases; unmatched junction bases: 4. CDR1 and CDR2 (germline): LNHDA, SQIVND (reference sequence). This CDR3 has 18 amino acids. The CDR3 loop reads CASSIGTSGGAYQETQYF. The CDR3 DNA reads TGTGCCAGTAGTATCGGGACTAGCGGGGGGGCGTACCAAGAGACCCAGTACTTC.

In this sample, this clonotype turned up many times. This chain uses TRBV29-1 with TRBJ2-7, with 7 bases fitting TRBD1. Germline V gene data show CDR1 as SQVTM and CDR2 as ANQGSEA. The CDR3 is 13 amino acids. V trimming: 7 bases; J trimming: 4 bases; junction bases outside the gene matches: 10. For the CDR3, the DNA is TGCAGCGCCCTGACAGGGACGAAGTACGAGCAGTACTTC. This encodes CSALTGTKYEQYF.

The sample holds many counts of this clonotype. The chain employs TRBV3-1 and TRBJ2-5; 10 bases align to TRBD1. CDR1 is LGHDT and CDR2 is YNNKEL in the germline V gene (reference sequence). With 6 bases clipped from V and 5 bases from J, the junction kept 9 bases outside the gene matches. The CDR3 runs 15 residues. The CDR3 reads CASSRRQGAWETQYF. The DNA of the CDR3 is TGTGCCAGCAGTCGGCGACAGGGGGCGTGGGAGACCCAGTACTTC.